Below are 21 T cell receptor beta chains sequenced from a single sample in a study of T cell repertoires in cytomegalovirus infection. TCRdb itself ran the reads through MiXCR, one entry per CDR3 protein. The sample includes roughly 250,000 distinct CDR3 sequences, approximately 13% of them seen just once. Sequenced material: PBMCs. These receptors were taken from a human donor in good health (CMV status not recorded). Some clones in this sample may be carry-over from other donors' samples.

This chain connects TRBV9 to TRBJ2-6, with a weak D call TRBD1 (7 bases). V was trimmed by 0 bases and J by 1 base, leaving 11 bases between them. The germline V gene has CDR1 SGDLS and CDR2 YYNGEE. The length of the CDR3 is 17 residues. CDR3 region: CASSVAGDSSGANVLTF. In DNA, the CDR3 is TGTGCCAGCAGCGTAGCGGGGGACAGTTCTGGGGCCAACGTCCTGACTTTC.

There are many counts of this clonotype. The V and J genes are TRBV7-2 and TRBJ1-1; D gene ambiguous. The CDR3 covers 12 residues. Germline V gives CDR1 SGHTA, CDR2 FQGNSA. V shed 6 bases and J shed 5 bases, with 10 bases lying between them. CDR3 amino acids: CASSLEWTEAFF. The CDR3 DNA sequence: TGTGCCAGCAGTCTGGAATGGACTGAAGCTTTCTTT.

The chain couples TRBV5-4 to TRBJ2-5, with TRBD1 matching 7 bases. Germline CDR1 SGHNT, CDR2 YYREEE (reference sequence). There are 16 residues in the CDR3. V shed 5 bases and J 4 bases; nucleotides not matched to a gene: 14. CDR3 coding DNA: TGTGCCAGCAGTCAAGGACAGGTCGGCTTAAGAGAGACCCAGTACTTC. This sequence encodes CASSQGQVGLRETQYF.

This clonotype came up many times. The chain uses TRBV7-2 and TRBJ2-7; possibly TRBD1 for D (5 bases). The germline V gene encodes CDR1 SGHTA and CDR2 FQGNSA. V was cut by 0 bases and J by 4 bases, with 13 bases left in between. The CDR3 spans 15 residues. CDR3: CASSLAAGILYEQYF. DNA for the CDR3: TGTGCCAGCAGCTTAGCCGCAGGGATCCTTTACGAGCAGTACTTC.

The rearrangement links TRBV9 to TRBJ2-7; TRBD1 is a possible D gene (6 bases). The V end lost 3 bases, the J end lost 2 bases, and 15 bases lay between the germline ends. CDR1 is SGDLS and CDR2 is YYNGEE in the germline V gene. This CDR3 is built from 15 residues. The CDR3 is CASSAGTSSTYEQYF. CDR3 nucleotides: TGTGCCAGCAGCGCCGGGACATCGAGTACCTACGAGCAGTACTTC.

This chain connects TRBV28 to TRBJ1-3; D call uncertain. This CDR3 is built from 14 residues. In germline, CDR1 is MDHEN, CDR2 SYDVKM. V gave up 5 bases and J gave up 0 bases, with 8 bases separating them. CDR3 bases: TGTGCCAGCAGTCCTGACTACTCTGGAAACACCATATATTTT. Its protein product is CASSPDYSGNTIYF.

The table lists this clonotype with many counts. The chain links TRBV7-3 to TRBJ2-2; D could derive from TRBD1 or TRBD2 (6 bases each). Deletions cut 5 bases from V and 1 base from J, with 14 bases between. Germline V gene sequence: CDR1 SGHTA, CDR2 FQGTGA. The CDR3 contains 16 residues. The DNA of the CDR3 is TGTGCCAGCAGCCCCGACGGGGGCAGGAACACCGGGGAGCTGTTTTTT. Translation: CASSPDGGRNTGELFF.

The table lists this clonotype with a few counts. The rearrangement joins TRBV20-1 to TRBJ1-2; TRBD1 matches 8 bases. Germline CDR1 reads DFQATT; CDR2 reads SNEGSKA (reference sequence). The CDR3 loop spans 14 amino acids. The junction had 7 bases not matched to a gene; V was cut back by 4 bases and J by 3 bases. The CDR3 region has the DNA TGCAGTGCTATCCGGACAGGGAGGGACTATGGCTACACCTTC. Translated: CSAIRTGRDYGYTF.

This clonotype was observed at least ten times. This chain uses TRBV19 with TRBJ1-5, with a weak D call TRBD1 (6 bases). The CDR3 totals 16 residues. Germline lookup yields CDR1 LNHDA and CDR2 SQIVND (reference sequence). With 3 bases removed from V and 0 bases from J, the gap between germline ends came to 12 bases. The CDR3 DNA is TGTGCCAGTAGTATCCTCGCAGGGGATAGCAATCAGCCCCAGCATTTT. It encodes CASSILAGDSNQPQHF.

This clonotype was seen a handful of times. The V and J genes are TRBV18 and TRBJ2-2, with D possibly called TRBD1 or TRBD2 (5 bases each). Germline CDR1 reads KGHSH; CDR2 reads LQKENI. V lost 4 bases, J lost 0 bases, and 6 bases lay in between. CDR3 length: 14 amino acids. The CDR3 sequence is CASSRDPNTGELFF. In DNA, the CDR3 is TGTGCCAGCTCACGGGACCCGAACACCGGGGAGCTGTTTTTT.

In its sample, this clonotype was seen a few times. The chain links TRBV19 to TRBJ2-5; D might be TRBD2 (5 bases). The germline V and J ends were trimmed by 5 bases and 3 bases, with 10 bases remaining between them. CDR3 length: 13 residues. Germline V CDR1 and CDR2: LNHDA, SQIVND (reference sequence). CDR3: CASSFQRKETQYF. The CDR3 DNA is TGTGCCAGTAGTTTCCAGCGGAAAGAGACCCAGTACTTC.

This clonotype was observed many times. V usage is TRBV7-9 and J usage is TRBJ1-6; TRBD1 aligns across 11 bases. The CDR3 extends over 15 amino acids. J was trimmed by 9 bases and V by 5 bases; bases with no gene match: 6. Per germline, CDR1 SEHNR and CDR2 FQNEAQ (reference sequence). The CDR3 DNA follows: TGTGCCAGCAGCCCCGGACAGGGGGCACCTTCACCCCTCCACTTT. Translation: CASSPGQGAPSPLHF.

Many counts were recorded for this clonotype. This chain joins TRBV6-5 and TRBJ1-2, with a tentative D call TRBD1 (5 bases). V lost 5 bases, J lost 2 bases, and 9 bases lay in between. The CDR3 has 13 amino acids. Germline V gene data show CDR1 as MNHEY and CDR2 as SVGAGI. The CDR3 DNA is TGTGCCAGCAGTACTGGGACGAACTATGGCTACACCTTC. It is translated as CASSTGTNYGYTF.

The chain has TRBV6-5 and TRBJ1-1, with TRBD1 matching over 12 bases. The ends lost 6 bases at V and 1 base at J; junction bases unmatched: 6. This CDR3 spans 16 amino acids. Germline loops: CDR1 MNHEY, CDR2 SVGAGI. The CDR3 DNA follows: TGTGCCAGCAGAAAAGGGACAGGGGGCGCGAACACTGAAGCTTTCTTT. Translated, it gives CASRKGTGGANTEAFF.

The chain is built from TRBV20-1 and TRBJ2-7; 7 nucleotides match TRBD1. The CDR3 consists of 14 residues. CDR1 DFQATT and CDR2 SNEGSKA come from the germline V gene (reference sequence). V lost 3 bases and J lost 2; bases outside the gene matches: 7. As DNA, the CDR3 is TGCAGTGCTAGGCGTAGGGGGCAGCCCTACGAGCAGTACTTC. It encodes CSARRRGQPYEQYF.

This clonotype was detected only a few times. The chain combines TRBV4-3 with TRBJ2-6; possibly TRBD1 or TRBD2 for D (5 bases each). This CDR3 is 16 amino acids long. V was clipped by 0 bases and J by 2 bases, with 8 bases between them. The V gene's germline CDR1 is LGHNA and CDR2 YSLEER. CDR3 sequence reads: CASSQDLGAGANVLTF. Written as DNA, the CDR3 is TGCGCCAGCAGCCAAGACTTGGGGGCTGGGGCCAACGTCCTGACTTTC.

The chain recombines TRBV20-1 with TRBJ2-1; 11 bases are a match to TRBD2. Germline V gene lookup returns CDR1 DFQATT and CDR2 SNEGSKA (reference sequence). The CDR3 length is 13 residues. Losses at the gene ends were 5 bases for V and 7 bases for J; bases not matched to a gene: 4. CDR3 protein: CSARLAGGNEQFF. The CDR3 bases are TGCAGTGCTCGGCTAGCGGGAGGAAATGAGCAGTTCTTC.

This clonotype occurred many times. The chain carries TRBV6-5 and TRBJ1-2; TRBD1 matches 9 bases. The CDR3 has 15 amino acids. Germline CDR1 reads MNHEY; CDR2 reads SVGAGI. Trimming took 2 bases from V and 2 from J; bases not matched to a gene: 3. CDR3 region: CASSYGTGGNYGYTF. The CDR3 nucleotides are TGTGCCAGCAGTTACGGAACAGGGGGCAACTATGGCTACACCTTC.

Of note for this clonotype: A much larger clone sits a single nucleotide away, making a read error possible. The chain combines TRBV12-3 or TRBV12-4 with TRBJ1-1; D remains unclear. The CDR3 has 13 residues. The CDR3 nucleotides are TGTGTCAGCAGTTTTAGTCAGCAGACTGAAGCTTTCTTT. Amino acids: CVSSFSQQTEAFF.

This clonotype was seen a few times. The chain is built from TRBV12-3 or TRBV12-4 and TRBJ2-4; 7 bases match TRBD1. V lost 6 bases to trimming and J lost 0 bases; unmatched junction nucleotides: 5. The length of the CDR3 is 15 residues. CDR3: CASRGQPLAKNIQYF. As DNA, the CDR3 is TGTGCCAGCAGGGGACAGCCACTAGCCAAAAACATTCAGTACTTC.

The chain has TRBV27 and TRBJ2-2; no definite D call. The CDR3 spans 13 residues. CDR1 and CDR2 (germline): MNHEY, SMNVEV (reference sequence). The V end was cut by 2 bases, the J end by 5 bases, with 6 bases between. The CDR3 DNA sequence: TGTGCCAGCAGTTTAATATTTACCGGGGAGCTGTTTTTT. Amino acid sequence: CASSLIFTGELFF.